The subject of this entry is one TCR beta chain. No antigen is known for it. This entry comes from a study of cytomegalovirus exposure and HLA in healthy donors. The study sampled nominally healthy donors, though unrecorded immune exposures were likely. Primers for the PCR totalled 60 Vbeta and 13 Jbeta. Sequencing used immunoSEQ multiplex PCR; TCRdb keeps in-frame clones, though not all of them. The sample lists a few hundred thousand clones; about 86% were seen once. Whole-study results and caveats: A missense DCLRE1C variant was associated with V- and J-gene trimming of TCR beta chains in a later analysis, and an independent cohort replicated the association. It is likely that the observed cluster of highly shared sequence variants was a sequencing artifact.

This clonotype originated in a woman in her sixties or seventies in good health and CMV-seropositive. The specimen sequenced was PBMCs.

The CDR3 loop reads CASSIVGVRQVEAFF. The CDR3 nucleotides are TGTGCCAGTAGTATAGTAGGGGTTAGACAGGTTGAAGCTTTCTTT. The chain employs TRBV19 and TRBJ1-1, with D possibly matching TRBD1 (6 bases). This CDR3 has 15 residues. Between the trimmed V and J ends, which lost 1 base and 7 bases, there was a span of 16 bases. CDR1 and CDR2 (germline): LNHDA, SQIVND (reference sequence).